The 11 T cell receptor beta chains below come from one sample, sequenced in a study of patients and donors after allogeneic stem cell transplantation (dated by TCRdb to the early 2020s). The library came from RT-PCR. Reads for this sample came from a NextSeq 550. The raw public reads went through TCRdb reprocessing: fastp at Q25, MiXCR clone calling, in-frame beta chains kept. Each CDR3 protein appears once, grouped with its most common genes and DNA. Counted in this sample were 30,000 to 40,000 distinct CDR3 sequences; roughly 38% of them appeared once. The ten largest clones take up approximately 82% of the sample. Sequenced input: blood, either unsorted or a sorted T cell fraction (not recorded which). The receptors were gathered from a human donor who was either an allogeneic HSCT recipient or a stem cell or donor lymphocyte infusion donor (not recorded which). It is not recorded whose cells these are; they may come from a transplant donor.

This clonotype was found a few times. The DNA for the CDR3 is TGTGCCAGCAGTTACCGCAGGGGGCGCGCAACAGATACGCAGTATTTT. As protein: CASSYRRGRATDTQYF. This chain joins TRBV6-5 and TRBJ2-3; 8 bases are a match to TRBD1. CDR3 length equals 16 residues. Trimming cost V 2 bases and J 3 bases; bases outside gene matches: 7. Germline V gene data show CDR1 as MNHEY and CDR2 as SVGAGI.

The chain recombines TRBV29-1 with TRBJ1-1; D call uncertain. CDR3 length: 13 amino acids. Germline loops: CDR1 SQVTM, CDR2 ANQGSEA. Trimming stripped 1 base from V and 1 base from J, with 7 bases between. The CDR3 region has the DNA TGCAGCGTTGAAGTGGTGAAGAACACTGAAGCTTTCTTT. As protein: CSVEVVKNTEAFF.

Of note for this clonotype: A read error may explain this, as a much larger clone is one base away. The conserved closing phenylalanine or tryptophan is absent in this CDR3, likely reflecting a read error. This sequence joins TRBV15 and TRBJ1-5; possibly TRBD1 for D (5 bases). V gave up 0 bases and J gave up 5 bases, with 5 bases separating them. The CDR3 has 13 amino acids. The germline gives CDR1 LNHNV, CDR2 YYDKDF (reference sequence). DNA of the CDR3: TGTGCCACCAGCAGAGAACAGGATCAGCCCCAGCATTCT. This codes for CATSREQDQPQHS.

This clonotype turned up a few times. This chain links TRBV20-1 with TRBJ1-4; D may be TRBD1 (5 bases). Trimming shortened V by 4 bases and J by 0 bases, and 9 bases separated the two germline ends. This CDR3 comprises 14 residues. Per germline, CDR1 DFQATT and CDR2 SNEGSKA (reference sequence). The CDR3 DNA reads TGCAGTGCTACGGGGGGGGCAACTAATGAAAAACTGTTTTTT. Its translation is CSATGGATNEKLFF.

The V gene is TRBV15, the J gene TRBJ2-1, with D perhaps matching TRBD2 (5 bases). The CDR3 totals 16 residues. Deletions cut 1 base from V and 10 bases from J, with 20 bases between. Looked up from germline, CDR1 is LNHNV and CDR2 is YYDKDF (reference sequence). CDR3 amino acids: CATSRAPLAQFLEQFF. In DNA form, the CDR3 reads TGTGCCACCAGCAGAGCTCCCCTAGCCCAGTTTTTAGAGCAGTTCTTC.

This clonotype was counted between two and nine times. The CDR3 here is CASNRGSGGYTF. The CDR3 coding sequence is TGTGCCAGTAACAGGGGCTCGGGCGGCTACACCTTC. The chain joins TRBV9 to TRBJ1-2; 7 nucleotides align to TRBD1. CDR1 SGDLS and CDR2 YYNGEE come from the germline V gene. The ends lost 8 bases at V and 8 bases at J; junction bases unmatched: 9. The CDR3 is made up of 12 amino acids. The variable domain in full, completed from reference TRBV9 and TRBJ1-2, reads DSGVTQTPKHLITATGQRVTLRCSPRSGDLSVYWYQQSLDQGLQFLIQYYNGEERAKGNILERFSAQQFPDLHSELNLSSLELGDSALYFCASNRGSGGYTFGSGTRLTVV.

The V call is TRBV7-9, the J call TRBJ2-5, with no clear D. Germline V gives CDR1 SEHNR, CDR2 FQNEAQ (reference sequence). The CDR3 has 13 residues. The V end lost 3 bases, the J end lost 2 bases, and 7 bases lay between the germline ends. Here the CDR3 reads CASSLRGQETQYF. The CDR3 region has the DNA TGTGCCAGCAGCTTGCGTGGTCAAGAGACCCAGTACTTC.

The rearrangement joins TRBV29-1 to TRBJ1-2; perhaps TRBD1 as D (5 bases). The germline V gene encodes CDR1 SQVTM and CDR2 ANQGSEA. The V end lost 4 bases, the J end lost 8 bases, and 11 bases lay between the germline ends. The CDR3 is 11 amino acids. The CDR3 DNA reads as TGCAGCGTTGGCAAGGGGAACGGCTACACCTTC. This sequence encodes CSVGKGNGYTF.

DNA for the CDR3: TGCGCCAGCAGCTTGGGCACCCCTGAGCAGTTCTTC. Its protein is CASSLGTPEQFF. The V and J genes are TRBV5-1 and TRBJ2-1; D gene uncertain. This CDR3 is 12 amino acids long. Trimming cost V 0 bases and J 9 bases, with 7 bases left between them. From germline, CDR1 is SGHRS and CDR2 YFSETQ.

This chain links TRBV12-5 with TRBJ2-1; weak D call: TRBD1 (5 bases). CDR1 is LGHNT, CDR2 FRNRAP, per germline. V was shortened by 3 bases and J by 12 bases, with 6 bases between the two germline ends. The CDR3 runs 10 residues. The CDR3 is CASGFDRQFF. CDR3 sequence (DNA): TGTGCTAGTGGTTTCGACAGGCAGTTCTTC.

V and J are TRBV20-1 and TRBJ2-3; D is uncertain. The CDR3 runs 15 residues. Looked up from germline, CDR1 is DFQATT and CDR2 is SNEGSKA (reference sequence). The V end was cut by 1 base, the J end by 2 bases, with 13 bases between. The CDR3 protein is CSARGERPYTDTQYF. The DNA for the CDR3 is TGCAGTGCTAGAGGAGAACGGCCATACACAGATACGCAGTATTTT.